This record concerns one T cell receptor beta chain sequence. Its antigen is not identified. The data belong to a study of cytomegalovirus exposure and HLA in healthy donors. PCR used 60 Vbeta primers and 13 Jbeta primers. The method was immunoSEQ multiplex PCR; TCRdb's version includes in-frame clones alone and lacks a portion of them. The sample has hundreds of thousands of clones; approximately 70% are singletons. Points from the study as a whole: Cytomegalovirus association was listed for 164 TCR beta chains.

The CDR3 is 14 amino acids. The V end was cut by 5 bases, the J end by 2 bases, with 13 bases between. CDR1 and CDR2 (germline): MNHNS, SASEGT. This clonotype was obtained from a female donor in good health and CMV-seronegative. This chain joins TRBV6-1 and TRBJ2-7, with D maybe TRBD1 (5 bases). Material: PBMCs. The CDR3 reads CASSNQGRTYEQYF. CDR3 nucleotides: TGTGCCAGCAGTAATCAGGGTAGGACCTACGAGCAGTACTTC.